This paragraph reports one T cell receptor beta chain. What it binds is not known. The sample originates from a study of cytomegalovirus exposure and HLA in healthy donors. The PCR contained 60 Vbeta and 13 Jbeta primers. The method was immunoSEQ multiplex PCR; TCRdb's version includes in-frame clones alone and lacks a portion of them. The data contain about 150,000 clones, about 81% of them singletons. CDR1 and CDR2 from the germline V gene are SGHTA and FQGNSA. V gave up 4 bases and J gave up 4 bases, with 16 bases separating them. This CDR3 has 15 amino acids. General observations from the study: It was assumed in the presence/absence analyses that sequencing depth was roughly uniform across donors.

The sequenced sample was PBMCs. V gene TRBV7-2 combines with J gene TRBJ2-5; D not resolved. The source is a young man in good health and CMV-seronegative. CDR3 region: CASSSYTLAAETQYF. For the CDR3, the DNA is TGTGCCAGCAGCTCATACACCTTAGCAGCAGAGACCCAGTACTTC.